Each of the 4 T cell receptor beta chains below was sequenced from the same sample in a study of blood T cell repertoires in COVID-19. Profiled with immunoSEQ multiplex PCR; TCRdb holds only in-frame clones, not every one. Of 150,000 to 200,000 clones listed, 80% are singletons. The sequencing input was peripheral blood. The receptors originated from a man aged 55 to 70 with acute or convalescent COVID-19.

V and J are TRBV7-6 and TRBJ2-1; 15 positions match TRBD2. CDR3 length: 19 residues. V shed 5 bases and J 0 bases; nucleotides not matched to a gene: 8. CDR1 is SGHVS and CDR2 is FNYEAQ in the germline V gene. CDR3 amino acids: CASSPGLAGGFASYNEQFF. The CDR3 DNA reads TGTGCCAGCAGCCCGGGACTAGCGGGAGGTTTTGCCTCCTACAATGAGCAGTTCTTC.

The chain carries TRBV14 and TRBJ1-4, with TRBD1 identical over 10 bases. V lost 6 bases to trimming and J lost 7 bases; unmatched junction nucleotides: 5. The germline gives CDR1 SGHDN, CDR2 FVKESK. The CDR3 has 14 residues. CDR3: CASSRQGAGEKLFF. The CDR3 DNA reads TGTGCCAGCAGTCGACAGGGGGCGGGTGAAAAACTGTTTTTT.

The rearrangement links TRBV5-5 to TRBJ1-1; 7 bases fit TRBD1. Germline-derived CDR1 and CDR2 are SGHKS and YYEKEE (reference sequence). V trimming: 1 base; J trimming: 4 bases; junction bases outside the gene matches: 4. The CDR3 has 14 amino acids. The CDR3 protein is CASSLTGAVTEAFF. The CDR3 DNA is TGTGCCAGCAGCTTGACAGGGGCCGTCACTGAAGCTTTCTTT.

This rearrangement joins TRBV9 to TRBJ2-2; D unclear. Trimming left V 4 bases short and J 1 base short, with 5 bases between. CDR1 and CDR2 (germline): SGDLS, YYNGEE. CDR3 length equals 13 residues. The CDR3 spells CASSLMNTGELFF. Written as DNA, the CDR3 is TGTGCCAGCAGCCTAATGAACACCGGGGAGCTGTTTTTT.